Following are 11 T cell receptor beta chains from one sample sequenced in a study of blood T cell repertoires in COVID-19. TCRdb's copy holds only in-frame clones and misses some; the assay was immunoSEQ multiplex PCR. Here the sample spans 160,000 or so clones, 90% being singletons. Sequenced material: peripheral blood. These receptors all come from a man aged 60 to 75 with active or convalescent COVID-19.

This chain links TRBV10-1 with TRBJ2-2; 9 positions agree with TRBD1. CDR1 and CDR2 from the germline V gene are WNHNN and SYGVQD (reference sequence). CDR3 length: 14 residues. V dropped 6 bases and J dropped 6; count of bases not matched to a gene: 5. The CDR3 reads CASRPGQGSGELFF. CDR3 nucleotides: TGCGCCAGCAGACCGGGACAGGGTTCCGGGGAGCTGTTTTTT.

The rearrangement joins TRBV6-6 to TRBJ1-5; 8 bases match TRBD1. The CDR3 consists of 14 residues. Germline V gene lookup returns CDR1 MNHNY and CDR2 SVGAGI (reference sequence). The V gene end was trimmed by 6 bases and the J gene end by 6 bases; junction bases not matched to a gene: 7. CDR3 protein: CASSRDRGSQPQHF. The CDR3 nucleotides are TGTGCCAGCAGCAGAGACAGGGGTAGTCAGCCCCAGCATTTT.

The chain recombines TRBV6-6 with TRBJ1-1; no definite D call. V lost 2 bases, J lost 0 bases, and 4 bases lay in between. From germline, CDR1 is MNHNY and CDR2 SVGAGI (reference sequence). The CDR3 is made up of 13 amino acids. Here the CDR3 DNA reads TGTGCCAGCAGTTACCCATTGAACACTGAAGCTTTCTTT. This sequence encodes CASSYPLNTEAFF.

The V call is TRBV5-6, the J call TRBJ2-3; D remains unclear. Per germline, CDR1 SGHDT and CDR2 YYEEEE. The CDR3 runs to 15 residues. Trimming removed 0 bases at V and 2 bases at J, with 10 bases between. DNA of the CDR3: TGTGCCAGCAGCTTGGACAGCCTATCCACAGATACGCAGTATTTT. It is translated as CASSLDSLSTDTQYF.

In this sample, this clone turned up a few times. The chain links TRBV3-1 (or the pseudogene TRBV3-2) to TRBJ1-1, with TRBD1 matching 10 bases. The J segment lost 8 bases and the V segment lost 7 bases, leaving 10 bases of the junction unmatched. CDR3 length equals 14 residues. CDR1 and CDR2 (germline): LGHDT, YNNKEL (reference sequence). The CDR3: CASTGTGDALEAFF. The CDR3 nucleotides read TGTGCCAGCACCGGGACAGGGGACGCCCTCGAAGCTTTCTTT.

The chain combines TRBV19 with TRBJ1-4; possible D gene TRBD1, 5 bases. The germline gives CDR1 LNHDA, CDR2 SQIVND (reference sequence). The CDR3 is 15 amino acids. Trimming shortened V by 5 bases and J by 5 bases, and 15 bases separated the two germline ends. CDR3 loop: CASSSRDFANEKLFF. The DNA for the CDR3 is TGTGCCAGTAGTTCGCGGGACTTCGCGAATGAAAAACTGTTTTTT.

The chain carries TRBV6-5 and TRBJ1-5; 8 positions agree with TRBD1. This CDR3 contains 14 residues. Germline V CDR1 and CDR2: MNHEY, SVGAGI. The junction had 8 bases not matched to a gene; V was cut back by 9 bases and J by 4 bases. The DNA for the CDR3 is TGTGCCAGTAAAGACAGGGGAAGAAATCAGCCCCAGCATTTT. As protein: CASKDRGRNQPQHF.

The chain joins TRBV19 to TRBJ2-1; no definite D call. V was pared by 5 bases and J by 12 bases, with 11 bases between. Germline values: CDR1 LNHDA, CDR2 SQIVND (reference sequence). The CDR3 totals 11 residues. This CDR3 is CASSVQATQFF. CDR3 coding DNA: TGTGCCAGTAGTGTCCAGGCCACGCAGTTCTTC. Drawing the rest from reference TRBV19 and TRBJ2-1, the complete variable domain is DGGITQSPKYLFRKEGQNVTLSCEQNLNHDAMYWYRQDPGQGLRLIYYSQIVNDFQKGDIAEGYSVSREKKESFPLTVTSAQKNPTAFYLCASSVQATQFFGPGTRLTVL.

The rearrangement joins TRBV9 to TRBJ1-2, with TRBD1 as a possible D gene (5 bases). The CDR3 loop spans 14 amino acids. Germline CDR1 and CDR2: SGDLS and YYNGEE. V lost 0 bases and J 6 bases, leaving 12 bases between the germline ends. The CDR3 DNA sequence: TGTGCCAGCAGCGTAGCTGTCTCCAGGGATGGCTACACCTTC. This sequence encodes CASSVAVSRDGYTF.

The chain couples TRBV27 to TRBJ1-1; D unresolved. Germline-derived CDR1 and CDR2 are MNHEY and SMNVEV (reference sequence). There are 16 residues in the CDR3. With 3 bases removed from V and 0 bases from J, the gap between germline ends came to 14 bases. The CDR3 sequence: CASSLRGVAMNTEAFF. In DNA form, the CDR3 reads TGTGCCAGCAGTTTGCGGGGTGTGGCCATGAACACTGAAGCTTTCTTT.

The chain links TRBV20-1 to TRBJ1-4, with TRBD1 matching over 9 bases. Germline V gene data show CDR1 as DFQATT and CDR2 as SNEGSKA (reference sequence). V was clipped by 3 bases and J by 1 base; unmatched bases: 6. The CDR3 extends over 16 amino acids. The CDR3 spells CSASPQGARTNEKLFF. In nucleotides, the CDR3 is TGCAGTGCTAGTCCACAGGGGGCGCGAACTAATGAAAAACTGTTTTTT.